The source of this T cell receptor beta chain is a study of a mutant IDH1 vaccine in newly diagnosed glioma. Turning to this clone: Its antigen remains unknown. The same CDR3 arises from other DNA sequences in this sample as well.

Time point in this sample: week 47, end of study. All doses held 300 ug of mutant IDH1 20-mer peptide, with topical imiquimod. This CDR3 region has 13 residues. The germline CDR1 and CDR2 sequences are SEHNR and FQNEAQ (reference sequence). Trimming left V 6 bases short and J 5 bases short, with 13 bases between. The repertoire was sequenced with immunoSEQ multiplex PCR; TCRdb's copy has only in-frame clones and lacks some. The sample holds around 94,000 clones; over 85% are singletons and the top ten take around 0.77%. The V and J genes are TRBV7-9 and TRBJ2-5; D might be TRBD1 (6 bases). The source material was PBMCs, sampled from a glioma patient whose treatment included an IDH1 peptide vaccine. The sequence derives from a woman aged 50 to 65 with glioma. CDR3 amino acids: CASSPRGPETQYF. The CDR3 DNA sequence: TGTGCCAGCAGTCCCAGGGGCCCGGAGACCCAGTACTTC.